Shown below are 20 T cell receptor beta chains from a single sample sequenced in a study of T-cell reconstitution after alpha-beta-depleted transplantation in children. Preparation of the TCRbeta library involved a method that used unique molecular identifiers. A single record per CDR3 protein comes from TCRdb applying MiXCR to the PCR reads. The sample records approximately 70,000 distinct CDR3 sequences, over 4.5% being singletons. Sample: PBMCs, mostly from graft donor cells, taken 180 days after TCRalphabeta/CD19-depleted stem cell transplant. The receptor source for this set is a boy younger than two who had a stem cell transplant for acute myeloid leukemia, so the T cells may come from the graft donor.

This clonotype was observed at least ten times. This chain connects TRBV7-2 to TRBJ2-1; D remains ambiguous. The CDR3 totals 12 residues. V was clipped by 5 bases and J by 10 bases, with 12 bases between them. Germline CDR1 SGHTA, CDR2 FQGNSA. CDR3: CASSPTAGEQFF. The CDR3 DNA reads as TGTGCCAGCAGCCCGACTGCTGGAGAGCAGTTCTTC.

This clonotype was counted many times. The CDR3 loop is CASSYPQAANEKLFF. The CDR3, as DNA: TGTGCCAGCAGTTACCCACAGGCGGCTAATGAAAAACTGTTTTTT. The V gene is TRBV12-3 or TRBV12-4, the J gene TRBJ1-4, with D possibly TRBD1 on 5 matching bases. V was pared by 4 bases and J by 3 bases, with 12 bases between. CDR3 length equals 15 residues.

This clonotype was picked up many times. The chain links TRBV5-4 to TRBJ2-3; 7 bases align to TRBD2. Germline trimming cut 10 bases from V and 6 bases from J; bases unmatched to any gene: 14. The CDR3 extends over 14 amino acids. The germline gives CDR1 SGHNT, CDR2 YYREEE (reference sequence). Here the CDR3 reads CAPGPAGRLDTQYF. The CDR3, as DNA: TGTGCCCCAGGCCCAGCGGGGAGGTTGGATACGCAGTATTTT.

This clonotype was observed many times. This chain connects TRBV30 to TRBJ1-2, with 8 bases matching TRBD1. Trimming removed 2 bases from V and 8 bases from J; junction bases left unmatched: 1. The CDR3 loop spans 11 amino acids. Germline CDR1 and CDR2: GTSNPN and SVGIG (reference sequence). CDR3 in amino acids: CAWSTGGGYTF. The CDR3 nucleotides are TGTGCCTGGAGTACAGGGGGAGGCTACACCTTC.

This clonotype has a count of ten or more. The chain links TRBV18 to TRBJ2-1, with TRBD1 matching 8 bases. The germline gives CDR1 KGHSH, CDR2 LQKENI. Losses at the gene ends were 3 bases for V and 8 bases for J; bases not matched to a gene: 6. CDR3 size: 14 residues. CDR3 protein: CASSPEDRVDEQFF. CDR3 coding DNA: TGTGCCAGCTCACCCGAGGACAGGGTCGATGAGCAGTTCTTC.

This clonotype was counted at least ten times. V gene TRBV6-2 or TRBV6-3 combines with J gene TRBJ2-7; 7 nucleotides agree with TRBD1. CDR1 and CDR2 (germline): MNHEY, SVGEGT. The CDR3 runs 16 residues. Trimming cost V 4 bases and J 0 bases; bases outside gene matches: 9. CDR3 DNA: TGTGCCAGCAGTTCCCCGGGACAGCGAAGCTCCTACGAGCAGTACTTC. The encoded protein is CASSSPGQRSSYEQYF.

This clonotype came up many times. The chain carries TRBV7-2 and TRBJ1-2, with unresolved D. The length of the CDR3 is 16 residues. Trimming stripped 4 bases from V and 4 bases from J, with 19 bases between. Germline CDR1 SGHTA, CDR2 FQGNSA. The CDR3 here is CASSSHPQRTLYGYTF. The CDR3, as DNA: TGTGCCAGCAGCTCCCATCCCCAACGGACCCTCTATGGCTACACCTTC.

This clonotype was detected ten times or more. This chain connects TRBV5-1 to TRBJ2-3, with TRBD2 matching over 8 bases. Trimming took 5 bases from V and 2 from J; bases not matched to a gene: 4. The CDR3 runs to 14 residues. Germline V gene sequence: CDR1 SGHRS, CDR2 YFSETQ. The CDR3 region has the DNA TGCGCCAGCAGGCCGGGACTAGACACAGATACGCAGTATTTT. This gives the protein CASRPGLDTDTQYF.

This clonotype has at least ten counts. The chain recombines TRBV27 with TRBJ2-3; tentative D call: TRBD2 (6 bases). The CDR3 sequence is 15 residues long. V was pared by 2 bases and J by 2 bases, with 11 bases between. Germline CDR1 MNHEY, CDR2 SMNVEV (reference sequence). The CDR3 bases are TGTGCCAGCAGTTTACTGCGGGGATACACAGATACGCAGTATTTT. This gives the protein CASSLLRGYTDTQYF.

This clonotype was detected many times. CDR3 bases: TGTGCCAGCAGTTTAGTGGCCGGGGACCTCGGCTCCTACAATGAGCAGTTCTTC. Its translation: CASSLVAGDLGSYNEQFF. The V and J genes are TRBV27 and TRBJ2-1; D may be TRBD1 or TRBD2 (5 bases each). The CDR3 has 18 residues. The ends were cut back, 2 bases at V and 0 bases at J, with 17 bases in the middle. Per germline, CDR1 MNHEY and CDR2 SMNVEV (reference sequence).

This clonotype has a single count. A much larger clone is a single base away; this may be a read error. V usage is TRBV3-1 and J usage is TRBJ2-3, with a tentative D call TRBD2 (5 bases). CDR1 LGHDT and CDR2 YNNKEL come from the germline V gene (reference sequence). Trimming took off 3 bases at V and 8 bases at J, with 9 bases between the two ends. The CDR3 is 12 amino acids. Written as DNA, the CDR3 is TGTGCCAGCAGCCAGGTAGAGGGTACGCAGTATTTT. Protein sequence: CASSQVEGTQYF.

There are many counts of this clonotype. This chain uses TRBV3-1 with TRBJ2-7; D might be TRBD1 or TRBD2, each matching 5 bases. Between the trimmed V and J ends, which lost 0 bases and 6 bases, there was a span of 12 bases. The V gene's germline CDR1 is LGHDT and CDR2 YNNKEL (reference sequence). This CDR3 comprises 14 residues. The CDR3 coding sequence is TGTGCCAGCAGCCAAGATCGGGGCAGGCCCGAGCAGTACTTC. Its protein is CASSQDRGRPEQYF.

This clonotype was detected many times. The gene calls are TRBV5-1 and TRBJ2-7; D may match TRBD1 or TRBD2 (5 bases each). V gave up 2 bases and J gave up 0 bases, with 15 bases separating them. The CDR3 runs 16 residues. Germline V lookup: CDR1 SGHRS, CDR2 YFSETQ. CDR3 sequence reads: CASSLGPGPSSYEQYF. CDR3 nucleotide sequence: TGCGCCAGCAGCTTAGGACCGGGACCGAGCTCCTACGAGCAGTACTTC.

This clonotype was found many times. The genes are TRBV12-3 or TRBV12-4 and TRBJ1-2, with 8 bases aligning to TRBD1. The CDR3 length is 12 residues. V gave up 7 bases and J gave up 8 bases; unmatched junction bases: 6. Here the CDR3 DNA reads TGTGCCAGCATTACCAGGGGGCAAGGCTACACCTTC. This gives the protein CASITRGQGYTF.

This clonotype was seen ten or more times. The gene calls are TRBV6-2 or TRBV6-3 and TRBJ2-1; D is uncertain. With 0 bases removed from V and 4 bases from J, the gap between germline ends came to 13 bases. Germline CDR1 MNHEY, CDR2 SVGEGT. CDR3 size: 16 residues. The CDR3 protein is CASSYSSPFDYNEQFF. The DNA for the CDR3 is TGTGCCAGCAGTTACTCATCCCCATTCGATTACAATGAGCAGTTCTTC.

This clonotype was detected ten times or more. The rearrangement uses TRBV12-3 or TRBV12-4 and TRBJ1-1, with a weak D call TRBD1 (5 bases). V lost 5 bases to trimming and J lost 10 bases, with 14 bases between them. This CDR3 region has 12 residues. CDR3 DNA sequence: TGTGCCAGCAGTCCGCGCAAGGGGAGAGCTTTCTTT. Amino acids: CASSPRKGRAFF.

This clonotype was observed at least ten times. The chain couples TRBV6-5 to TRBJ1-2; D call uncertain. Germline V gives CDR1 MNHEY, CDR2 SVGAGI. V shed 5 bases and J shed 5 bases, with 9 bases lying between them. The CDR3 sequence is 12 residues long. As DNA, the CDR3 is TGTGCCAGCAGTAACGACGGTTATGGCTACACCTTC. The encoded protein is CASSNDGYGYTF.

In this sample, this clonotype turned up many times. This chain connects TRBV15 to TRBJ2-1; D gene unclear. CDR3 size: 15 residues. Trimming pared 0 bases from V and 6 bases from J, leaving 12 bases between. The germline CDR1 and CDR2 sequences are LNHNV and YYDKDF (reference sequence). CDR3: CATSRDGAVPNEQFF. In nucleotides, the CDR3 is TGTGCCACCAGCAGAGATGGTGCGGTACCCAATGAGCAGTTCTTC.

This clonotype was detected a few times. This could be a read error, since a much larger clone is one nucleotide away. The chain carries TRBV12-3 or TRBV12-4 and TRBJ2-2; 8 bases are a match to TRBD2. This CDR3 is 19 amino acids long. CDR3 nucleotides: TGTGCCTGCAGTTTCCCCCCCGGGGGGGTAAACGCGAACACCGGGGAGCTGTTTTTT. Encoded protein: CACSFPPGGVNANTGELFF.

At least ten counts were recorded for this clonotype. The V gene is TRBV20-1, the J gene TRBJ1-5, with D maybe TRBD1 (6 bases). The CDR3 runs 16 residues. V was clipped by 2 bases and J by 7 bases, with 21 bases between them. Germline lookup yields CDR1 DFQATT and CDR2 SNEGSKA (reference sequence). This CDR3 reads CSARFTPGGQEQPQHF. Written as DNA, the CDR3 is TGCAGTGCTAGATTTACCCCCGGGGGGCAGGAACAGCCCCAGCATTTT.